This T cell receptor beta chain emerged from a study of blood T cell repertoires in COVID-19. Study overall: Donors in the United States, Italy and Spain gave samples during acute or convalescent COVID-19.

The repertoire was sequenced with immunoSEQ multiplex PCR; TCRdb's copy has only in-frame clones and lacks some. The sample consists of about 320,000 clones, about 88% of them appearing once. Cohort 3 donors counted as recovered after two negative PCRs, clearance, or resolved symptoms. Turning to this clone: Within the sample, other DNA sequences also encode this same CDR3.

The CDR3 is made up of 14 amino acids. V lost 3 bases and J lost 2; bases outside the gene matches: 0. In germline, CDR1 is LGHNA, CDR2 YSLEER. The chain recombines TRBV4-3 with TRBJ2-7; 11 bases fit TRBD1. This TCR came from a man aged 60 to 69 who had recovered from COVID-19. Sequenced sample: PBMCs or T cells enriched from blood (not recorded which). In DNA form, the CDR3 reads TGCGCCAGCAGCCAGGGACAGGGGGCCTACGAGCAGTACTTC. Its protein product is CASSQGQGAYEQYF.